This T cell receptor (beta chain) was obtained from a study of OX40 agonist ivuxolimab in advanced cancers. Using immunoSEQ multiplex PCR, the repertoire was profiled, and TCRdb retains in-frame clones only, with some absent. The table includes approximately 92,000 clones, roughly 95% detected once. Losses at the gene ends were 3 bases for V and 4 bases for J; bases not matched to a gene: 7. Germline V CDR1 and CDR2: KGHSH, LQKENI. The CDR3 length is 15 residues. This TCR was recovered from an adult with an advanced solid tumor such as melanoma, head and neck, liver or kidney cancer. The chain couples TRBV18 to TRBJ2-5; 8 bases map to TRBD1. The source material was CD4+ or CD8+ T cells sorted from blood, sampled in a trial of the OX40 agonist ivuxolimab. The CDR3 bases are TGTGCCAGCTCACCTCCCGCAGGGGGCGGAGAGACCCAGTACTTC. Translated, it gives CASSPPAGGGETQYF.